The subject of this entry is one T cell receptor (beta chain). Its antigen has not been determined. Base qualities are missing; no much larger clone stands one base away. This entry is derived from a study of radiation and T cells in renal cell carcinoma (dated by TCRdb to the early 2020s). Notes on the research overall: A total of approximately 53 samples underwent TCR beta sequencing, made up of 25 or so tumors and about 27 peripheral blood samples. Across all 50 or so samples, 4,016,671 unique CDR3 nucleotide sequences, encoding approximately 2.5 million unique CDR3 amino acid sequences, were identified.

The germline V gene (reference sequence) specifies MNHEY as CDR1 and SMNVEV as CDR2. The CDR3 runs 17 amino acids, cysteine and phenylalanine included. The sequence is cut down to CDR3 DNA, 51 bases in frame from base 1. V is cut back by 4 bases and J by 7 bases, with 10 bases in the junction unmatched. TCR beta libraries were generated from genomic DNA with the immunoSEQ kit, following the manufacturer's recommendations. To prepare the libraries, a first multiplex PCR with proprietary primers was run, followed by a second PCR that added unique barcodes, and a bead cleanup was done after each round. A positive control reaction and a negative control reaction, both provided in the kit, were run with every batch of samples. The final libraries were assessed on an Agilent 4200 TapeStation D1000 ScreenTape, pooled by volume, and quantified by qPCR. Sequencing was performed on an Illumina NextSeq500 using a MidOutput 150-cycle cartridge, with 156 Read1 cycles, 15 Index1 cycles, and the kit custom primers. The pooled library was loaded at approximately 0.99 pM, and approximately 18% PhiX control was spiked in. The source study handled its data this way. The vendor-processed data were analyzed in R, and a clonotype was defined as all T cells that share the same CDR3 nucleotide sequence. In the clone abundance analyses, frequencies were normalized to the 10,000 most abundant clones in each sample. Public T cell clones, which averaged fewer than five per sample, were excluded before analysis. Dominant motifs were analyzed with ImmunoMap using the PAM10 matrix, a gap penalty of 30, and a homology threshold of 0.3, and motifs with a cumulative frequency of at least 0.01 were considered dominant. The clones in this table, taken by TCRdb from immuneACCESS, are in-frame only. Not every clone is retained; where verified, under half of the shortfall comes from an unresolved V gene, and the cause of the rest is unknown. V and J calls and clone size are as listed in that table; D and trimming were resolved from the DNA. The sample table records approximately 16,000 clones; about 58% of these occur just once. The ten largest clonotypes hold about 10% of the sample.

On the study overall, not on this receptor specifically: Compared with controls, irradiated tumors had higher TCR clonality, as the top 100 clonotypes made up an average of 54% of the repertoire, versus around 45% in nephrectomy-only tumors. Because only small tumor regions of roughly 0.91 g were available, intratumoral heterogeneity was not captured. With a single-armed trial design, the study had no way to address how radiation dose or scheduling affects the TCR repertoire. Irradiated tumors contained more dominant CDR3 motifs, and these motifs occupied a larger share of the repertoire than in control tumors.

The time point label on this specimen signifies: tumor resected at nephrectomy. The treatment or condition label corresponds to: treatment-naive control, cytoreductive nephrectomy. The control tumors were taken from treatment-naive renal cell carcinoma patients who had cytoreductive nephrectomy with no earlier radiation. Every patient's renal cell carcinoma showed clear cell pathology. The control tumors sequenced for TCR were resected between 2011 and 2014 from roughly twelve males and several females whose median age was approximately 59 years (range about 40 to 82). Tumors were dissociated mechanically, digested with collagenase/hyaluronidase at 37 degrees C, processed in gentleMACS C tubes, and stored in liquid nitrogen. The QIAamp DNA Blood Mini Kit (Qiagen) was used to prepare genomic DNA for TCR sequencing. The analyses included only samples that passed all quality control checks.

The input for sequencing was tumor tissue, taken from a patient whose treatment was nephrectomy without radiotherapy. The source of this sequence is a middle-aged man with renal cell carcinoma. The chain couples TRBV27 to TRBJ2-1; 13 bases in the middle match TRBD2. CDR3 reads: CASSSTPTSGGRNEQFF. Here is the DNA: TGTGCCAGCAGTTCAACCCCGACTAGCGGGGGGCGGAATGAGCAGTTCTTC.